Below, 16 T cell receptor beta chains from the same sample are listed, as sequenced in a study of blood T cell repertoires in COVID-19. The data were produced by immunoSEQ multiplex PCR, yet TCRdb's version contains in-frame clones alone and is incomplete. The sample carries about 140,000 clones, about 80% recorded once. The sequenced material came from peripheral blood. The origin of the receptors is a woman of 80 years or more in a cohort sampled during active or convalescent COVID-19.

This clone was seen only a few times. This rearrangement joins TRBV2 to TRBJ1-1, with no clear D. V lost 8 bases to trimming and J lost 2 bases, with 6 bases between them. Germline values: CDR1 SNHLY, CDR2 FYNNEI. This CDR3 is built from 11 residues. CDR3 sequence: CASLKNTEAFF. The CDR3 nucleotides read TGTGCCAGCCTTAAAAACACTGAAGCTTTCTTT.

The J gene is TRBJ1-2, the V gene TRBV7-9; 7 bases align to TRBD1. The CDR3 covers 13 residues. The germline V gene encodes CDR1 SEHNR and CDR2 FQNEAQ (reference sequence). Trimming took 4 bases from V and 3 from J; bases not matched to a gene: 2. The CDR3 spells CASSSGTDYGYTF. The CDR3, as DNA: TGTGCCAGCAGCTCAGGGACAGACTATGGCTACACCTTC.

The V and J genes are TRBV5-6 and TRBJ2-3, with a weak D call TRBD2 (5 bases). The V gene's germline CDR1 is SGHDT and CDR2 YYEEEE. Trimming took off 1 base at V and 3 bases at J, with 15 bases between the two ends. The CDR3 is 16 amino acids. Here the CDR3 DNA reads TGTGCCAGCAGCTTGTTGGTAGGGAGAGGGACAGATACGCAGTATTTT. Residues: CASSLLVGRGTDTQYF.

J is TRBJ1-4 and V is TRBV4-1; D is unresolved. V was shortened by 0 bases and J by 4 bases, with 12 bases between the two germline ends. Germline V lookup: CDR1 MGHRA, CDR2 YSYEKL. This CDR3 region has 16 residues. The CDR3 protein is CASSQDPGSYNEKLFF. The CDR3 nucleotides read TGCGCCAGCAGCCAAGATCCCGGGTCCTATAATGAAAAACTGTTTTTT.

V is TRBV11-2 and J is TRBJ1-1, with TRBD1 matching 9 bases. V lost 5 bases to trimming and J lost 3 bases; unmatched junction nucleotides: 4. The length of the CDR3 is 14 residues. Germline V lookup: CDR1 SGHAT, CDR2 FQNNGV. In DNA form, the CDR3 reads TGTGCCAGCAGCCTTACAGGGGGCTACACTGAAGCTTTCTTT. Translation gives CASSLTGGYTEAFF.

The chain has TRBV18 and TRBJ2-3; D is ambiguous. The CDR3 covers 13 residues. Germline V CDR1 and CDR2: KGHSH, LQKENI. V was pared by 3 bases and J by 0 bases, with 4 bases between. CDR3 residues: CASSPQSTDTQYF. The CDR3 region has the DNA TGTGCCAGCTCACCCCAGAGCACAGATACGCAGTATTTT.

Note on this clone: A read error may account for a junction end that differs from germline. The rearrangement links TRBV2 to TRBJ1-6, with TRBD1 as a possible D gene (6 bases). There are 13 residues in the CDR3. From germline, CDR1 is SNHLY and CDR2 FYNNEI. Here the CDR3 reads CASSLTQTGQENF. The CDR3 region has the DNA TGTGCCAGCAGCCTAACCCAGACAGGCCAGGAGAACTTT.

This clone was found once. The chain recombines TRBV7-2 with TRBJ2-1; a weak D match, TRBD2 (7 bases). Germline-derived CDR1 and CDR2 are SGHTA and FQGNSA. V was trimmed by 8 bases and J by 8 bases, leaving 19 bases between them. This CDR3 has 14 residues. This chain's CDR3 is CASRLGGGRDEQFF. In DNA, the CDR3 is TGTGCCAGCCGGTTAGGGGGGGGCAGGGATGAGCAGTTCTTC.

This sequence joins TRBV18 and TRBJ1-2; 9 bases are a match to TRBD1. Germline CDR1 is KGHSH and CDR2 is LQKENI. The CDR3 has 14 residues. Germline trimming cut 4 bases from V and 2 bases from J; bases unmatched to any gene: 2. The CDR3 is CASSRDRDNYGYTF. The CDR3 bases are TGTGCCAGCTCACGGGACAGGGACAACTATGGCTACACCTTC.

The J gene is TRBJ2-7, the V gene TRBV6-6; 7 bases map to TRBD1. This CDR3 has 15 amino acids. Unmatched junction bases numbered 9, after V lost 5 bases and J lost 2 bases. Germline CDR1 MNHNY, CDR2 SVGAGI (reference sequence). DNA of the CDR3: TGTGCCAGCAGTAAACAGGGGAGTGGCGCCTACGAGCAGTACGTC. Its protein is CASSKQGSGAYEQYV.

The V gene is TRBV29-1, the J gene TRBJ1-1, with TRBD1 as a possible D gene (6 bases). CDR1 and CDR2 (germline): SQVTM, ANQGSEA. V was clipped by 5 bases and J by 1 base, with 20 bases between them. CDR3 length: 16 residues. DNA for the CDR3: TGCAGCGTTAGGGGGGGAGGGAAGGGCAGGAACACTGAAGCTTTCTTT. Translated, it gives CSVRGGGKGRNTEAFF. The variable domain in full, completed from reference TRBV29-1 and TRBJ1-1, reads SAVISQKPSRDICQRGTSLTIQCQVDSQVTMMFWYRQQPGQSLTLIATANQGSEATYESGFVIDKFPISRPNLTFSTLTVSNMSPEDSSIYLCSVRGGGKGRNTEAFFGQGTRLTVV.

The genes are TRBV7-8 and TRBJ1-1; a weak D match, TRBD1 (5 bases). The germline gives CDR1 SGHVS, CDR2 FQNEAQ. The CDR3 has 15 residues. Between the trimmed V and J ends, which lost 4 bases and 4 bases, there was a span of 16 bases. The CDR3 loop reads CASSSQIQVSTEAFF. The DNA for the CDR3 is TGTGCCAGCAGCTCCCAGATACAGGTGAGCACTGAAGCTTTCTTT.

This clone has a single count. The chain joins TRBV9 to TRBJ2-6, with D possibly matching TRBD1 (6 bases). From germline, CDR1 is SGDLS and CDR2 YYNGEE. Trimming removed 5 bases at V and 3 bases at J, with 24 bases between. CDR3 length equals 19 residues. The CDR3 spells CASSPVWGQGNRGANVLTF. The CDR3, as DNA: TGTGCCAGCAGTCCGGTGTGGGGGCAGGGAAACCGTGGGGCCAACGTCCTGACTTTC.

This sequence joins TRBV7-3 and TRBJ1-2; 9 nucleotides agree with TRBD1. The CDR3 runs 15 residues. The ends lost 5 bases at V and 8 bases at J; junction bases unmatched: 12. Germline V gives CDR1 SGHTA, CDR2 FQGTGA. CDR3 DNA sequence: TGTGCCAGCAGCCACTCAGGACAGGGGACGGGGGGCTACACCTTC. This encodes CASSHSGQGTGGYTF.

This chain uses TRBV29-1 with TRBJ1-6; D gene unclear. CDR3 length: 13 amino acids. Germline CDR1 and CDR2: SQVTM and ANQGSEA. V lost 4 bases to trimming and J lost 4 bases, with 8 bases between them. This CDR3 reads CSVGFGYNSPLHF. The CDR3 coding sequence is TGCAGCGTTGGTTTCGGGTATAATTCACCCCTCCACTTT.

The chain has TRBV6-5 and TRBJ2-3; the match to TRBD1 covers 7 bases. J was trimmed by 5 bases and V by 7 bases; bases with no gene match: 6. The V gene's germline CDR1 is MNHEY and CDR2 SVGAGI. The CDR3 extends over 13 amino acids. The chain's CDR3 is CASTPDRQDTQYF. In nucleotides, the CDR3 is TGTGCCAGCACTCCGGACAGGCAAGATACGCAGTATTTT.